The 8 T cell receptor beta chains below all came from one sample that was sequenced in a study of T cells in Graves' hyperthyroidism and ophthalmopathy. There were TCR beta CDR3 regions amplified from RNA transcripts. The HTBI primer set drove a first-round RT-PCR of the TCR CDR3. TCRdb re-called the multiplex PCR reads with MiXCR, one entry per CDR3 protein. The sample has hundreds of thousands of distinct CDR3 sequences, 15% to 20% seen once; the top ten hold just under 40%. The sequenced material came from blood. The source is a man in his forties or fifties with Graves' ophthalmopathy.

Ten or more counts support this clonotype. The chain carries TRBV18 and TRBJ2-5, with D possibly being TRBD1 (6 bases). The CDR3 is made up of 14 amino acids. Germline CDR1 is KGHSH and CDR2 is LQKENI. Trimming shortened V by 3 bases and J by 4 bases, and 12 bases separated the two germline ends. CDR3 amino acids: CASSPREGGETQYF. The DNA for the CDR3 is TGTGCCAGCTCACCCCGGGAAGGGGGAGAGACCCAGTACTTC.

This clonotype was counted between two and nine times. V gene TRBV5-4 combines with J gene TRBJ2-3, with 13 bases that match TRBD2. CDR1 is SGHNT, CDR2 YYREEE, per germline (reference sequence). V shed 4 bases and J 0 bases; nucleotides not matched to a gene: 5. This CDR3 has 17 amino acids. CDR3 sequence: CASSAGLAGVSTDTQYF. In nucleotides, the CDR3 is TGTGCCAGCAGCGCCGGACTAGCGGGAGTCAGCACAGATACGCAGTATTTT. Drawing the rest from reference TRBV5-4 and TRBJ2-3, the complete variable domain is ETGVTQSPTHLIKTRGQQVTLRCSSQSGHNTVSWYQQALGQGPQFIFQYYREEENGRGNFPPRFSGLQFPNYSSELNVNALELDDSALYLCASSAGLAGVSTDTQYFGPGTRLTVL.

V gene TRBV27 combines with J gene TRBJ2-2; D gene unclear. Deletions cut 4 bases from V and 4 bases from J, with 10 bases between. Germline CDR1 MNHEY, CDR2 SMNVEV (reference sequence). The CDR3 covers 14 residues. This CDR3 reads CASSSGLGTGELFF. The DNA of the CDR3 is TGTGCCAGCAGTTCCGGGCTTGGCACCGGGGAGCTGTTTTTT.

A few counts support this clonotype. CDR3 DNA sequence: TGTGCCAGCAGCTTGGGACAGGGGATTGAGAACTATGGCTACACCTTC. This translates into CASSLGQGIENYGYTF. J is TRBJ1-2 and V is TRBV7-9; the match to TRBD1 covers 10 bases. With V trimmed by 3 bases and J by 2 bases, 6 bases remained unmatched. The CDR3 contains 16 residues. Germline CDR1 SEHNR, CDR2 FQNEAQ (reference sequence).

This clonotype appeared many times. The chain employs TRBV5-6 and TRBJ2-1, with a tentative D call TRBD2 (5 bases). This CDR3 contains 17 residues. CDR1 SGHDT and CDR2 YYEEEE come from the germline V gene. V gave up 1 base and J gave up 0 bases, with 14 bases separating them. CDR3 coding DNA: TGTGCCAGCAGCTTGATGGGCGGGTCGAGCTCCTACAATGAGCAGTTCTTC. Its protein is CASSLMGGSSSYNEQFF. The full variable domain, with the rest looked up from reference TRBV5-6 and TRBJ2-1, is DAGVTQSPTHLIKTRGQQVTLRCSPKSGHDTVSWYQQALGQGPQFIFQYYEEEERQRGNFPDRFSGHQFPNYSSELNVNALLLGDSALYLCASSLMGGSSSYNEQFFGPGTRLTVL.

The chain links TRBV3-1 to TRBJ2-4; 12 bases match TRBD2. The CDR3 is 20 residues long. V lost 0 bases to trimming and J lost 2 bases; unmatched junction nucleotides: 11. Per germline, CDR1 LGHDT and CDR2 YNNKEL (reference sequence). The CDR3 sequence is CASSQDGASGRAWSKNIQYF. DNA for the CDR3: TGTGCCAGCAGCCAAGATGGTGCTAGCGGGAGGGCCTGGTCCAAAAACATTCAGTACTTC.

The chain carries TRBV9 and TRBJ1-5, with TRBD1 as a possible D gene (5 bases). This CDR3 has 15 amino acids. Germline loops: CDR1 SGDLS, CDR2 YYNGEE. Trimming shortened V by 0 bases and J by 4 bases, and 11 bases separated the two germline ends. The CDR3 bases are TGTGCCAGCAGCGTAGGGGGAGGGGATAATCAGCCCCAGCATTTT. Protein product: CASSVGGGDNQPQHF.

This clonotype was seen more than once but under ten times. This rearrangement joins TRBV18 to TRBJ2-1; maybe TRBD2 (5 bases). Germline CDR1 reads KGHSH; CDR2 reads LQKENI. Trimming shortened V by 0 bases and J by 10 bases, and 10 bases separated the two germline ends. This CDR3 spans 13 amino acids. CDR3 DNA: TGTGCCAGCTCACCACCGCTTAGCGAGGAGCAGTTCTTC. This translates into CASSPPLSEEQFF. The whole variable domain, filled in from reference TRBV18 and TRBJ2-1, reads NAGVMQNPRHLVRRRGQEARLRCSPMKGHSHVYWYRQLPEEGLKFMVYLQKENIIDESGMPKERFSAEFPKEGPSILRIQQVVRGDSAAYFCASSPPLSEEQFFGPGTRLTVL.